This T cell receptor beta chain stems from a study of blood T cell repertoires in COVID-19. Across the whole study: COVID-19 samples, acute and convalescent, were from the United States, Italy and Spain. The cDNA or gDNA used as material had been derived from T cells, B-cell-depleted T cells, or PBMCs.

The authors' processing: Reference gene primer amplification gave nucleated cell count estimates. The repertoire was sequenced with immunoSEQ multiplex PCR; TCRdb's copy has only in-frame clones and lacks some. V and J calls and clone size are copied from that table; D and trimming were computed from the DNA. The sample lists roughly 180,000 clones; 70% to 90% were seen once. Germline V gives CDR1 SGHDN, CDR2 FVKESK. V was trimmed by 4 bases and J by 8 bases, leaving 14 bases between them. This CDR3 spans 13 amino acids. Patients of the Seattle cohort, enrolled during active infection, were followed longitudinally.

The receptor comes from a woman between 45 and 60 years old with COVID-19, enrolled during active disease. This chain joins TRBV14 and TRBJ1-2, with D unclear. The sequenced sample was peripheral blood. Here the CDR3 reads CASSPDAAGGYTF. CDR3 sequence (DNA): TGTGCCAGCAGCCCGGACGCGGCGGGGGGCTACACCTTC.